One and the same sample provided the 14 T cell receptor beta chains below, sequenced in a study of shared clonotypes between healthy human individuals. The repertoire was sequenced with immunoSEQ multiplex PCR; TCRdb's copy has only in-frame clones and lacks some. This sample has about 680,000 clones; around 90% occur once, and the top ten carry about 24%. Terminally differentiated effector memory CD45RA+ cells were left out of the naive CD8 fraction, which was CD45RO-negative and positively selected for CCR7. Specimen: naive CD8+ T cells sorted from blood. The receptors were sampled from a man aged 25 to 40 in good health.

A remark on this clone: Additional DNA sequences in this sample encode the identical CDR3. The gene calls are TRBV4-3 and TRBJ2-2; D gene uncertain. V lost 0 bases, J lost 3 bases, and 8 bases lay in between. CDR1 and CDR2 (germline): LGHNA, YSLEER. The CDR3 spans 15 residues. The CDR3 reads CASSQDIGDTGELFF. The DNA of the CDR3 is TGCGCCAGCAGCCAAGACATTGGAGACACCGGGGAGCTGTTTTTT.

This clone occurred once. The chain is built from TRBV21-1 and TRBJ2-1; TRBD2, the D gene given by the table, was not confirmed from the DNA. TRBV21-1 is assigned pseudogene status. The CDR3 sequence is 18 residues long. CDR3 region: CASSLRTSGSGTYNEQFF. In DNA form, the CDR3 reads TGTGCCAGCAGCCTACGGACTAGCGGGAGTGGGACCTACAATGAGCAGTTCTTC.

CDR3 loop: CASSEASGSADEQFF. The CDR3 DNA reads as TGTGCCAGCAGTGAGGCTAGCGGGAGTGCGGATGAGCAGTTCTTC. The chain joins TRBV25-1 to TRBJ2-1; 10 nucleotides align to TRBD2. Germline lookup yields CDR1 MGHDK and CDR2 SYGVNS. This CDR3 has 15 amino acids. V was clipped by 3 bases and J by 8 bases; unmatched bases: 7.

The V gene is TRBV7-9, the J gene TRBJ2-1; no reliable D call. V was cut by 0 bases and J by 5 bases, with 2 bases left in between. Germline values: CDR1 SEHNR, CDR2 FQNEAQ (reference sequence). The CDR3 runs 12 residues. The CDR3, as DNA: TGTGCCAGCAGCTTAGCTCACAATGAGCAGTTCTTC. Translating gives CASSLAHNEQFF.

A few counts support this clone. The V call is TRBV6-5, the J call TRBJ1-2; D remains unclear. The germline CDR1 and CDR2 sequences are MNHEY and SVGAGI. This CDR3 has 13 residues. V was shortened by 5 bases and J by 6 bases, with 13 bases between the two germline ends. CDR3 nucleotide sequence: TGTGCCAGCAGTGTACGGGCACCGGATGGCTACACCTTC. It is translated as CASSVRAPDGYTF.

The V call is TRBV7-6, the J call TRBJ1-2; D gene uncertain. CDR1 SGHVS and CDR2 FNYEAQ come from the germline V gene. Trimming pared 2 bases from V and 0 bases from J, leaving 13 bases between. This CDR3 comprises 16 residues. Here the CDR3 reads CASSLIGELANYGYTF. Here the CDR3 DNA reads TGTGCCAGCAGCTTAATTGGGGAGTTAGCTAACTATGGCTACACCTTC.

The chain has TRBV27 and TRBJ2-2, with 8 bases lining up with TRBD2. The CDR3 is 18 residues long. Trimming removed 2 bases from V and 2 bases from J; junction bases left unmatched: 10. Germline CDR1 MNHEY, CDR2 SMNVEV (reference sequence). Here the CDR3 reads CASSLRLAGTLNTGELFF. As DNA, the CDR3 is TGTGCCAGCAGTTTAAGGCTAGCGGGCACCCTTAACACCGGGGAGCTGTTTTTT.

The chain recombines TRBV7-9 with TRBJ2-1, with TRBD1 identical over 8 bases. V gave up 5 bases and J gave up 4 bases; unmatched junction bases: 10. Germline V lookup: CDR1 SEHNR, CDR2 FQNEAQ (reference sequence). The CDR3 has 16 amino acids. The CDR3 sequence is CASSGARTGSYNEQFF. CDR3 bases: TGTGCCAGCAGCGGGGCCCGGACAGGGTCTTACAATGAGCAGTTCTTC.

The rearrangement uses TRBV6-6 and TRBJ2-7; D is perhaps TRBD1 or TRBD2 (5 bases each). The ends were cut back, 0 bases at V and 3 bases at J, with 9 bases in the middle. Germline-derived CDR1 and CDR2 are MNHNY and SVGAGI (reference sequence). The CDR3 runs to 14 residues. The CDR3 sequence is CASSYSGASYEQYF. CDR3 sequence (DNA): TGTGCCAGCAGTTACTCCGGGGCCAGCTACGAGCAGTACTTC.

The chain combines TRBV2 with TRBJ1-1; D unclear. CDR1 and CDR2 (germline): SNHLY, FYNNEI. There are 12 residues in the CDR3. The germline V and J ends were trimmed by 3 bases and 8 bases, with 10 bases remaining between them. The CDR3 here is CASSERVMEAFF. The CDR3 nucleotides are TGTGCCAGCAGTGAGCGAGTGATGGAAGCTTTCTTT.

The rearrangement joins TRBV28 to TRBJ2-7; 11 bases are a match to TRBD2. Germline V gives CDR1 MDHEN, CDR2 SYDVKM. V shed 2 bases and J 2 bases; nucleotides not matched to a gene: 17. This CDR3 region has 20 residues. The CDR3 spells CASSLPASGRPNPSPYEQYF. For the CDR3, the DNA is TGTGCCAGCAGTTTACCGGCTAGCGGGAGGCCGAACCCCAGCCCCTACGAGCAGTACTTC.

The rearrangement joins TRBV27 to TRBJ2-7; D not resolved. CDR1 is MNHEY, CDR2 SMNVEV, per germline (reference sequence). With 2 bases removed from V and 1 base from J, the gap between germline ends came to 12 bases. The CDR3 is 15 residues long. The CDR3 DNA reads as TGTGCCAGCAGTTTAGGTGCGGACCCATCCTACGAGCAGTACTTC. This codes for CASSLGADPSYEQYF.

There are a few counts of this clone. The chain couples TRBV7-9 to TRBJ1-2; tentative D call: TRBD1 (5 bases). Trimming removed 1 base from V and 3 bases from J, with 18 bases in between. CDR1 is SEHNR and CDR2 is FQNEAQ in the germline V gene (reference sequence). The CDR3 runs 17 residues. The CDR3 DNA follows: TGTGCCAGCAGCTTAGTGGGGTCCGAGGGACGTCACTATGGCTACACCTTC. Translation: CASSLVGSEGRHYGYTF.

The J gene is TRBJ2-2, the V gene TRBV2, with 10 positions matching TRBD2. Losses at the gene ends were 7 bases for V and 7 bases for J; bases not matched to a gene: 3. The CDR3 sequence is 13 residues long. In germline, CDR1 is SNHLY, CDR2 FYNNEI. CDR3 sequence (DNA): TGTGCCAGCACCGGGACTAGCGTCGGGGAGCTGTTTTTT. Its protein product is CASTGTSVGELFF. The full variable domain, with the rest looked up from reference TRBV2 and TRBJ2-2, is EPEVTQTPSHQVTQMGQEVILRCVPISNHLYFYWYRQILGQKVEFLVSFYNNEISEKSEIFDDQFSVERPDGSNFTLKIRSTKLEDSAMYFCASTGTSVGELFFGEGSRLTVL.